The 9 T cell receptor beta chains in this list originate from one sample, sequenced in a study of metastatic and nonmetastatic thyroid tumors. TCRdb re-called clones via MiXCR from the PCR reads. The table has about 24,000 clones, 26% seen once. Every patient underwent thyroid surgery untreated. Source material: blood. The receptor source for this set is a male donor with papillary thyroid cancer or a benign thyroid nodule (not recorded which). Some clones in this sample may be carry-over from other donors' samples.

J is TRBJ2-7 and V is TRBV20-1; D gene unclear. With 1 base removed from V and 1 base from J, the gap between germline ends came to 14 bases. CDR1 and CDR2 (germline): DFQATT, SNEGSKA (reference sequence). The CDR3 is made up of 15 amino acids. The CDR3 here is CSARGFPMVSYEQYF. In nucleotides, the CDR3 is TGCAGTGCTAGAGGTTTTCCCATGGTGTCCTACGAGCAGTACTTC.

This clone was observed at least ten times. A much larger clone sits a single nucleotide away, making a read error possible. The CDR3 here is CSVEFNEELFF. The DNA for the CDR3 is TGCAGCGTCGAATTTAATGAAGAACTGTTTTTT. The chain is built from TRBV20-1 and TRBJ1-4; D not resolved. CDR1 is DFQATT, CDR2 SNEGSKA, per germline (reference sequence). This CDR3 is built from 11 residues.

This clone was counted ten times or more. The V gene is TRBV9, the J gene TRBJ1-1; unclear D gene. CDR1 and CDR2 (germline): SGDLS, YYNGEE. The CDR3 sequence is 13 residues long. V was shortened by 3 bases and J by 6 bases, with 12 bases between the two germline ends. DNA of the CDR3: TGTGCCAGCAGCGCCGGACTCTTCCCTGAAGCTTTCTTT. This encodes CASSAGLFPEAFF.

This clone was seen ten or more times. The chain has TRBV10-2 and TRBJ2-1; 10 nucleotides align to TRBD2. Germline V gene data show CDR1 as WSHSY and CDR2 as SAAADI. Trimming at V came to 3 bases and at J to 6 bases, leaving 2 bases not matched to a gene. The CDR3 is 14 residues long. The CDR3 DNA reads TGCGCCAGCAGTGATTTAGCGGGAGGCAATGAGCAGTTCTTC. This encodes CASSDLAGGNEQFF.

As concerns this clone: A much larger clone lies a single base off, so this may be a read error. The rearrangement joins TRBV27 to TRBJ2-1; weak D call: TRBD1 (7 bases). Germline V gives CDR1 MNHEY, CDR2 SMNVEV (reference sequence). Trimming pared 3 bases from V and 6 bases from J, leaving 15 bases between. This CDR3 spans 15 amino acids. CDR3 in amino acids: CASSLTRGPLNEQFF. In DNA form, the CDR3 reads TGTGCCAGCAGTTTGACTAGGGGGCCTCTCAATGAGCAGTTCTTC.

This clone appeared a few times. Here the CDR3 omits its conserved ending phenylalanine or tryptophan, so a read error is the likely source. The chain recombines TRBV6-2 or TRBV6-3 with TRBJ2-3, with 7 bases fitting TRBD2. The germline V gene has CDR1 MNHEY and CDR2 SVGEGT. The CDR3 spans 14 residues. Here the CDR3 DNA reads TGTGCCAGCAGTTTGGGAGGGCCCACAGATACTCAGTATTAT. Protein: CASSLGGPTDTQYY.

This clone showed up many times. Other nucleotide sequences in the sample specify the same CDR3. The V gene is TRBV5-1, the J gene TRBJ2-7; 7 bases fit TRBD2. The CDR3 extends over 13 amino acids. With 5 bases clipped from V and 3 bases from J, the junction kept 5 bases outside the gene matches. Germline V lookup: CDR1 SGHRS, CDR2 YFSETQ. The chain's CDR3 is CASRGRADYEQYF. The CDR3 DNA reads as TGCGCCAGCAGGGGGAGGGCAGACTACGAGCAGTACTTC. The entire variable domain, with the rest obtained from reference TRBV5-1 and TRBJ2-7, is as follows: KAGVTQTPRYLIKTRGQQVTLSCSPISGHRSVSWYQQTPGQGLQFLFEYFSETQRNKGNFPGRFSGRQFSNSRSEMNVSTLELGDSALYLCASRGRADYEQYFGPGTRLTVT.

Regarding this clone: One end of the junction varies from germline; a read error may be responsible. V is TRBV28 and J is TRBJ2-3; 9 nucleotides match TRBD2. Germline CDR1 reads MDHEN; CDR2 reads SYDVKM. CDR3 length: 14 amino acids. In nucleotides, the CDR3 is TGTGCCAGCAGTTTTAGCGGGAGAGTAGATACGCCGTATTTT. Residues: CASSFSGRVDTPYF.

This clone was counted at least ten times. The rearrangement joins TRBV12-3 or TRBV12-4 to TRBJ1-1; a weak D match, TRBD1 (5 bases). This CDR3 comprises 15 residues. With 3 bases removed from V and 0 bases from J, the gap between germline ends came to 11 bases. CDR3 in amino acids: CASSLSGLMNTEAFF. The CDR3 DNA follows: TGTGCCAGCAGTTTGTCAGGGCTGATGAACACTGAAGCTTTCTTT.